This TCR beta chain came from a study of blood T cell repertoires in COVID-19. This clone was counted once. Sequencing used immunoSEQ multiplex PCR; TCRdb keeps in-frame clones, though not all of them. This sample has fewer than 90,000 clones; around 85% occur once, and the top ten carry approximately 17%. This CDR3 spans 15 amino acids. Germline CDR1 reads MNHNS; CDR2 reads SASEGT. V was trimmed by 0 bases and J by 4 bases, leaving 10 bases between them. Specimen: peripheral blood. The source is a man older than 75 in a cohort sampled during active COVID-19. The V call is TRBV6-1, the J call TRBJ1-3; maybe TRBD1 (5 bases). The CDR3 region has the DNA TGTGCCAGCAGTGAAGCCGGGACTTTCGGAAACACCATATATTTT. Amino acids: CASSEAGTFGNTIYF.